A selection of T cell receptor beta chains follows, all from one sample in a study of blood T cells in healthy people across ages. One entry per CDR3 protein results from TCRdb running MiXCR on the 5' RACE reads. The sample consists of 550,000 to 600,000 distinct CDR3 sequences, approximately 25% of them appearing once. The sequenced material came from blood. The receptors were gathered from a woman between 65 and 79 years old in good health. Both conserved end residues are part of each CDR3. A D gene is named only where the DNA matches it firmly. Clone size appears in some rows only: once, few, many, or a class for an expanded clone.

J	V	D	length	size	CDR3	DNA
TRBJ2-2	TRBV5-1	.	15	.	CASSFGDANTGELFF	TGCGCCAGCAGCTTTGGGGATGCGAACACCGGGGAGCTGTTTTTT
TRBJ2-4	TRBV28	.	15	few	CASMEIIVSKNIQYF	TGTGCCAGCATGGAGATAATAGTCTCCAAAAACATTCAGTACTTC
TRBJ2-4	TRBV6-5	.	15	once	CAGSYGTLGKNIQYF	TGTGCCGGCAGTTACGGGACGCTTGGCAAAAACATTCAGTACTTC
TRBJ1-1	TRBV20-1	TRBD1	15	.	CSARGGTAANTEAFF	TGCAGTGCTCGCGGCGGGACAGCTGCTAACACTGAAGCTTTCTTT
TRBJ1-3	TRBV11-1	.	17	few	CASGNQGFRRTGNTIYF	TGTGCCAGCGGGAACCAGGGCTTTCGCCGAACGGGAAACACCATATATTTT
TRBJ1-4	TRBV4-3	TRBD1	17	.	CASSHLFGTATNEKLFF	TGCGCCAGCAGCCATCTTTTTGGGACAGCAACTAATGAAAAACTGTTTTTT
TRBJ1-1	TRBV20-1	.	14	many	CSARVARQDTEAFF	TGCAGTGCTAGAGTGGCCCGACAGGACACTGAAGCTTTCTTT
TRBJ1-5	TRBV15	.	17	few	CATSRGRRGYNNQPQHF	TGTGCCACCAGCAGAGGCCGTAGGGGCTATAACAATCAGCCCCAGCATTTT
TRBJ1-4	TRBV7-9	.	14	.	CASSPGRADEKLFF	TGTGCCAGCAGCCCCGGGAGGGCGGATGAAAAACTGTTTTTT
TRBJ2-2	TRBV6-5	.	14	.	CASSKDTNTGELFF	TGTGCCAGCAGTAAGGACACAAACACCGGGGAGCTGTTTTTT
TRBJ2-5	TRBV7-2	.	13	.	CASSLTLEETQYF	TGTGCCAGCAGCTTAACACTAGAAGAGACCCAGTACTTC
TRBJ2-1	TRBV5-1	TRBD2	17	.	CASGLAGGAGSYNEQFF	TGCGCCAGCGGCTTGGCGGGGGGCGCAGGTTCCTACAATGAGCAGTTCTTC
TRBJ1-4	TRBV7-9	TRBD1	15	.	CASRRNRGPTEKLFF	TGTGCCAGCAGAAGAAACAGGGGGCCGACTGAAAAACTGTTTTTT
TRBJ1-1	TRBV6-2/TRBV6-3	.	14	few	CASSYWSMNTEAFF	TGTGCCAGCAGTTACTGGTCGATGAACACTGAAGCTTTCTTT
TRBJ2-3	TRBV7-9	.	15	.	CASQIGTRGTDTQYF	TGTGCCAGCCAAATCGGGACAAGGGGCACAGATACGCAGTATTTT
TRBJ2-4	TRBV20-1	TRBD1	14	few	CSATATGVKNIQYF	TGCAGTGCCACAGCCACAGGGGTTAAAAACATTCAGTACTTC
TRBJ1-2	TRBV20-1	.	14	.	CSAREAQVLYGYTF	TGCAGTGCTAGAGAGGCACAGGTGCTCTATGGCTACACCTTC
TRBJ2-7	TRBV11-3	.	16	.	CASSPRGPQAGTEQYF	TGTGCCAGCAGCCCAAGAGGCCCTCAGGCAGGGACCGAGCAGTACTTC
TRBJ2-5	TRBV9	TRBD2	16	few	CASRKRGTYSQETQYF	TGTGCCAGCAGGAAGCGGGGGACATACTCTCAAGAGACCCAGTACTTC
TRBJ1-2	TRBV20-1	.	14	few	CSASTAGSNYDYTF	TGCAGTGCTAGTACCGCCGGTTCTAACTATGACTACACCTTC
TRBJ2-7	TRBV13	.	13	.	CASSLRGAREQYF	TGTGCCAGCAGCTTGCGCGGGGCGCGTGAGCAGTACTTC
TRBJ2-5	TRBV27	TRBD2	15	few	CASARSLAGGKTQYF	TGTGCCAGCGCACGGTCCCTAGCGGGGGGAAAGACCCAGTACTTC
TRBJ1-1	TRBV6-1	.	14	.	CASSETGADTEAFF	TGTGCCAGCAGTGAGACGGGCGCGGACACTGAAGCTTTCTTT
TRBJ2-3	TRBV15	.	13	.	CATSRDRLSTQYF	TGTGCCACCAGCAGAGATAGATTGAGTACGCAGTATTTT
TRBJ2-2	TRBV6-5	.	17	.	CASSYPPDLANTGELFF	TGTGCCAGCAGTTACCCCCCGGACCTCGCGAACACCGGGGAGCTGTTTTTT